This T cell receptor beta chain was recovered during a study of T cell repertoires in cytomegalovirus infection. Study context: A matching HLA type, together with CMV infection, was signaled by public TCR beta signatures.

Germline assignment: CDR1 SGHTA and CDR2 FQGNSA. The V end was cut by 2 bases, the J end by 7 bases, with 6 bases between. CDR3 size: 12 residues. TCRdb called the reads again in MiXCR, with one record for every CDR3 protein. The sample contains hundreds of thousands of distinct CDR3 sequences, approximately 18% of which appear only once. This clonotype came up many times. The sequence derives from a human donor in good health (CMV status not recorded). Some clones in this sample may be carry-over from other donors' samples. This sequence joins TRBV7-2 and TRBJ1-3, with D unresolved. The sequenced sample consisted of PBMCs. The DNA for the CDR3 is TGTGCCAGCAGCTTATCGAGGAACACCATATATTTT. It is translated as CASSLSRNTIYF.